The 19 T cell receptor beta chains in this list originate from one sample, sequenced in a study of cytomegalovirus exposure and HLA in healthy donors. The protocol was immunoSEQ multiplex PCR, while the TCRdb copy is restricted to in-frame clones and leaves out a portion. This sample has some 130,000 clones, with approximately 94% found just once. The sequencing input was PBMCs. The receptors originated from a man in his late teens or twenties in good health and CMV-seropositive.

The V call is TRBV18, the J call TRBJ1-1; TRBD1 aligns across 7 bases. This CDR3 contains 15 residues. Trimming removed 5 bases from V and 5 bases from J; junction bases left unmatched: 11. CDR1 and CDR2 from the germline V gene are KGHSH and LQKENI. The CDR3 DNA reads TGTGCCAGCTCAACAGGGGACAACAGTTGGACTGAAGCTTTCTTT. Translated, it gives CASSTGDNSWTEAFF.

The chain employs TRBV2 and TRBJ2-1; the D gene is possibly TRBD2 (7 bases). Germline lookup yields CDR1 SNHLY and CDR2 FYNNEI. V lost 4 bases and J lost 4, with 17 bases in between. There are 16 residues in the CDR3. DNA for the CDR3: TGTGCCAGCAGTGTCCAGAGGGGGGGGAGTTACAATGAGCAGTTCTTC. This translates into CASSVQRGGSYNEQFF.

V usage is TRBV2 and J usage is TRBJ2-3, with no clear D. The V and J ends lost 6 bases and 2 bases respectively, with 3 bases between them. This CDR3 has 11 amino acids. Per germline, CDR1 SNHLY and CDR2 FYNNEI. The CDR3 DNA follows: TGTGCCAGCAGCTTCACAGATACGCAGTATTTT. This translates into CASSFTDTQYF.

The DNA for the CDR3 is TGTGCCAGCAGTTTCGCAACTAGCACAGATACGCAGTATTTT. Translated, it gives CASSFATSTDTQYF. The V gene is TRBV28, the J gene TRBJ2-3, with D hard to call. V was cut by 3 bases and J by 0 bases, with 7 bases left in between. The CDR3 extends over 14 amino acids. The germline V gene has CDR1 MDHEN and CDR2 SYDVKM.

The rearrangement uses TRBV9 and TRBJ2-1; 8 bases map to TRBD2. With 0 bases clipped from V and 9 bases from J, the junction kept 5 bases outside the gene matches. CDR3 length: 14 residues. Per the germline V gene, CDR1 is SGDLS and CDR2 is YYNGEE. CDR3 sequence reads: CASSVGLASIEQFF. CDR3 coding DNA: TGTGCCAGCAGCGTAGGACTAGCGTCGATTGAGCAGTTCTTC.

V usage is TRBV5-1 and J usage is TRBJ2-5; tentative D call: TRBD2 (5 bases). The germline gives CDR1 SGHRS, CDR2 YFSETQ. The CDR3 loop spans 16 amino acids. V lost 3 bases and J lost 5, with 20 bases in between. The CDR3 loop is CASSSEGQNLQETQYF. CDR3 bases: TGCGCCAGCAGCTCCGAGGGCCAGAACCTCCAGGAGACCCAGTACTTC.

V is TRBV10-2 and J is TRBJ1-2; 9 bases align to TRBD1. V shed 6 bases and J 4 bases; nucleotides not matched to a gene: 6. CDR1 WSHSY and CDR2 SAAADI come from the germline V gene. The CDR3 totals 14 residues. CDR3 nucleotide sequence: TGCGCCAGCAGCTACAGGGGGCTCGGCTATGGCTACACCTTC. Translated: CASSYRGLGYGYTF.

The chain joins TRBV18 to TRBJ2-2; no clear D gene. The V end was cut by 3 bases, the J end by 3 bases, with 8 bases between. The CDR3 contains 14 residues. Germline CDR1 is KGHSH and CDR2 is LQKENI. CDR3 DNA: TGTGCCAGCTCACCGTCCCAGGACACCGGGGAGCTGTTTTTT. Translating it yields CASSPSQDTGELFF.

The V gene is TRBV7-3, the J gene TRBJ2-3; 9 bases match TRBD2. The CDR3 sequence is 15 residues long. The junction had 2 bases not matched to a gene; V was cut back by 0 bases and J by 4 bases. Looked up from germline, CDR1 is SGHTA and CDR2 is FQGTGA. CDR3 sequence: CASSLTVAGADTQYF. DNA of the CDR3: TGTGCCAGCAGCTTAACTGTAGCGGGAGCAGATACGCAGTATTTT.

The rearrangement joins TRBV9 to TRBJ1-1; D call uncertain. Germline V gives CDR1 SGDLS, CDR2 YYNGEE. Trimming stripped 0 bases from V and 3 bases from J, with 12 bases between. The CDR3 extends over 15 amino acids. CDR3 in DNA: TGTGCCAGCAGCGTAGTATCCGTCCGGGACACTGAAGCTTTCTTT. This gives the protein CASSVVSVRDTEAFF.

This chain links TRBV5-1 with TRBJ1-4; D may be TRBD1 (5 bases). V was cut by 2 bases and J by 7 bases, with 18 bases left in between. Germline CDR1 and CDR2: SGHRS and YFSETQ. This CDR3 has 16 residues. CDR3 protein: CASSFGQGNRGEKLFF. The CDR3, as DNA: TGCGCCAGCAGCTTTGGCCAGGGAAATCGAGGTGAAAAACTGTTTTTT. Looking up the rest from reference TRBV5-1 and TRBJ1-4 gives the full variable domain: KAGVTQTPRYLIKTRGQQVTLSCSPISGHRSVSWYQQTPGQGLQFLFEYFSETQRNKGNFPGRFSGRQFSNSRSEMNVSTLELGDSALYLCASSFGQGNRGEKLFFGSGTQLSVL.

The chain uses TRBV6-1 and TRBJ1-4; no clear D gene. Trimming stripped 2 bases from V and 6 bases from J, with 13 bases between. The germline V gene has CDR1 MNHNS and CDR2 SASEGT. The CDR3 is 15 amino acids. The CDR3 DNA follows: TGTGCCAGCAGTGAACGGCACCTCGCGGATGAAAAACTGTTTTTT. Encoded protein: CASSERHLADEKLFF.

The chain couples TRBV2 to TRBJ2-2; possibly TRBD2 for D (5 bases). The CDR3 extends over 15 amino acids. V dropped 3 bases and J dropped 3 bases, with 11 bases sitting between them. Per the germline V gene, CDR1 is SNHLY and CDR2 is FYNNEI. The CDR3 here is CASSDGWRDTGELFF. CDR3 DNA sequence: TGTGCCAGCAGTGATGGTTGGCGGGACACCGGGGAGCTGTTTTTT.

This sequence joins TRBV27 and TRBJ2-1, with TRBD2 as a possible D gene (6 bases). V lost 5 bases and J 7 bases, leaving 21 bases between the germline ends. The CDR3 spans 16 residues. The germline CDR1 and CDR2 sequences are MNHEY and SMNVEV (reference sequence). CDR3 nucleotides: TGTGCCAGCAGTCCCTTGAGACTAGTGGTCGGGAATGAGCAGTTCTTC. Encoded protein: CASSPLRLVVGNEQFF.

This chain links TRBV27 with TRBJ1-5; no definite D call. The CDR3 runs to 16 residues. Between the trimmed V and J ends, which lost 3 bases and 0 bases, there was a span of 12 bases. Germline V gene lookup returns CDR1 MNHEY and CDR2 SMNVEV (reference sequence). The CDR3 reads CASSFAARNSNQPQHF. CDR3 coding DNA: TGTGCCAGCAGTTTCGCCGCCAGAAATAGCAATCAGCCCCAGCATTTT.

V is TRBV27 and J is TRBJ2-1; 11 positions agree with TRBD2. Unmatched junction bases numbered 9, after V lost 1 base and J lost 7 bases. The germline V gene has CDR1 MNHEY and CDR2 SMNVEV (reference sequence). The CDR3 length is 17 residues. CDR3 bases: TGTGCCAGCAGTTTATTGGGACTAGCGGCTTTGTGGAATGAGCAGTTCTTC. This gives the protein CASSLLGLAALWNEQFF.

The genes are TRBV6-6 and TRBJ2-2, with D tentatively TRBD2 (5 bases). The CDR3 runs to 15 residues. The germline CDR1 and CDR2 sequences are MNHNY and SVGAGI (reference sequence). Trimming left V 7 bases short and J 0 bases short, with 12 bases between. CDR3 region: CASTRAGSNTGELFF. In DNA, the CDR3 is TGTGCCAGCACTAGGGCGGGCTCGAACACCGGGGAGCTGTTTTTT.

CDR3 in amino acids: CASSPRQGANEQFF. The CDR3 nucleotides are TGTGCCAGCAGCCCCCGGCAGGGGGCCAATGAGCAGTTCTTC. V and J are TRBV7-3 and TRBJ2-1; 8 bases are a match to TRBD1. Trimming removed 5 bases from V and 6 bases from J; junction bases left unmatched: 6. Germline V gene data show CDR1 as SGHTA and CDR2 as FQGTGA. The length of the CDR3 is 14 residues.

For this clone: Other DNA sequences in this sample translate to the same CDR3. The rearrangement joins TRBV5-1 to TRBJ1-1; D is perhaps TRBD1 (6 bases). V gave up 2 bases and J gave up 2 bases, with 10 bases separating them. The CDR3 sequence is 14 residues long. CDR1 is SGHRS, CDR2 YFSETQ, per germline. Here the CDR3 reads CASSLDRPNTEAFF. For the CDR3, the DNA is TGCGCCAGCAGCTTAGACAGGCCCAACACTGAAGCTTTCTTT.